These 21 T cell receptor beta chains originate from one sample sequenced in a study of CD8+CD57+ T cells in acquired aplastic anemia. Genomic DNA constituted the template upon which TCR beta VDJ and CDR3 profiling was performed. TCRdb recomputed calls from the reads with MiXCR, one row per CDR3 protein. The repertoire holds some 410,000 distinct CDR3 sequences, with 55% to 75% as singletons. Sequenced: sorted CD4+, CD8+, or CD8+CD57+ T cells (not recorded which) from PBMCs. The receptors stem from a human donor in good health, serving as a control.

In regard to this clonotype: Likely a read error: the CDR3 ends without its conserved phenylalanine or tryptophan. The limits of the CDR3 on the DNA are not certain, so only TCRdb's listed CDR3 is given. The chain recombines TRBV9 with TRBJ1-2; whether TRBD1, the table's D call, matches the DNA was not checked. Germline V gene lookup returns CDR1 SGDLS and CDR2 YYNGEE. The CDR3 totals 13 residues, both ends included. The CDR3 loop is CASSRQGGPNENL.

The V and J genes are TRBV9 and TRBJ1-1; D unclear. Germline V gene data show CDR1 as SGDLS and CDR2 as YYNGEE. This CDR3 is 13 amino acids long. V lost 3 bases and J lost 7, with 13 bases in between. The CDR3 protein is CASSESGDGEAFF. Here the CDR3 DNA reads TGTGCCAGCAGCGAAAGCGGGGATGGTGAAGCTTTCTTT.

Of note for this clonotype: Its ends do not fully match the called genes, so a read error is possible. The gene calls are TRBV12-3 or TRBV12-4 and TRBJ2-1; 7 positions agree with TRBD2. The CDR3 length is 17 residues. The CDR3 region has the DNA TGCGCCAGCAGCTACCGCTTAGACGGGGGGAACTACAATGAGCAGTTCTTC. The encoded protein is CASSYRLDGGNYNEQFF.

This chain connects TRBV12-3 or TRBV12-4 to TRBJ1-6; no clear D gene. The CDR3 loop spans 18 amino acids. V lost 6 bases to trimming and J lost 1 base, with 19 bases between them. In DNA form, the CDR3 reads TGTGCCAGCAGCCCAGGCCGTGCGGGGATGTCCTATAATTCACCCCTCCACTTT. Amino acid sequence: CASSPGRAGMSYNSPLHF.

Comment on this clonotype: Being one base from a much bigger clone, this may be a read error. The chain combines TRBV5-8 with TRBJ1-1; perhaps TRBD1 as D (5 bases). The length of the CDR3 is 15 residues. V lost 3 bases and J 4 bases, leaving 16 bases between the germline ends. Germline-derived CDR1 and CDR2 are SGHTS and YDEGEE. The CDR3 nucleotides are TGTGCCAGCAGCTCGGTATGGGGGGTTAGCACTGAAGCTTTCTTT. It is translated as CASSSVWGVSTEAFF. The variable domain in full, with the rest retrieved from reference TRBV5-8 and TRBJ1-1, is EAGVTQSPTHLIKTRGQQATLRCSPISGHTSVYWYQQALGLGLQFLLWYDEGEERNRGNFPPRFSGRQFPNYSSELNVNALELEDSALYLCASSSVWGVSTEAFFGQGTRLTVV.

This clonotype was seen ten or more times. The chain combines TRBV12-3 or TRBV12-4 with TRBJ1-2; possible D gene TRBD1, 5 bases. CDR3 length: 14 amino acids. Trimming took off 6 bases at V and 2 bases at J, with 13 bases between the two ends. CDR3 region: CASSKTRGNYGYTF. The CDR3 coding sequence is TGTGCCAGCAGCAAGACGAGGGGCAACTATGGCTACACCTTC.

In its sample, this clonotype was seen once. J is TRBJ2-3 and V is TRBV5-4, with D tentatively TRBD2 (6 bases). With 2 bases removed from V and 5 bases from J, the gap between germline ends came to 18 bases. Germline V gene sequence: CDR1 SGHNT, CDR2 YYREEE (reference sequence). This CDR3 is 16 amino acids long. CDR3 region: CASSFGTAGSGDTQYF. DNA for the CDR3: TGTGCCAGCAGCTTCGGGACCGCGGGGTCGGGAGATACGCAGTATTTT.

Ten or more counts support this clonotype. The rearrangement links TRBV19 to TRBJ2-2; D perhaps matches TRBD1 (6 bases). Trimming pared 11 bases from V and 6 bases from J, leaving 16 bases between. The germline V gene has CDR1 LNHDA and CDR2 SQIVND (reference sequence). The CDR3 has 13 residues. The CDR3 is CAAAVGHPGELFF. Here the CDR3 DNA reads TGTGCCGCGGCGGTGGGACATCCCGGGGAGCTGTTTTTT.

This clonotype showed up many times. This sequence joins TRBV5-1 and TRBJ1-1; D remains ambiguous. The germline gives CDR1 SGHRS, CDR2 YFSETQ. This CDR3 comprises 13 residues. The V gene lost 8 bases and the J gene lost 3 bases, with 14 bases spanning the gap. The chain's CDR3 is CARGVQLDTEAFF. The CDR3 bases are TGCGCCAGGGGAGTACAGCTGGACACTGAAGCTTTCTTT.

The chain has TRBV7-6 and TRBJ1-3, with TRBD1 as a possible D gene (5 bases). V was cut by 5 bases and J by 7 bases, with 27 bases left in between. This CDR3 has 18 amino acids. Germline V gives CDR1 SGHVS, CDR2 FNYEAQ. In DNA form, the CDR3 reads TGTGCCAGCAGCGCCGTACCCTGGGGCCAACGTCCTGACAACACCATATATTTT. It yields the protein CASSAVPWGQRPDNTIYF.

The chain has TRBV20-1 and TRBJ2-1, with D possibly being TRBD1 (6 bases). V lost 2 bases and J 8 bases, leaving 16 bases between the germline ends. Germline values: CDR1 DFQATT, CDR2 SNEGSKA (reference sequence). CDR3 length: 14 amino acids. CDR3: CSARSQGFGDEQFF. CDR3 nucleotide sequence: TGCAGTGCTAGATCACAGGGATTTGGCGATGAGCAGTTCTTC.

This chain joins TRBV7-8 and TRBJ1-5; the match to TRBD1 covers 11 bases. This CDR3 is built from 16 residues. The J segment lost 11 bases and the V segment lost 5 bases, leaving 14 bases of the junction unmatched. Per germline, CDR1 SGHVS and CDR2 FQNEAQ. CDR3 sequence (DNA): TGTGCCAGCAGCGTAGGGACAGGGGGTTCTGGCTACACCCAGCATTTT. Its translation is CASSVGTGGSGYTQHF. Complete variable domain (other parts from reference TRBV7-8 and TRBJ1-5): GAGVSQSPRYKVAKRGQDVALRCDPISGHVSLFWYQQALGQGPEFLTYFQNEAQLDKSGLPSDRFFAERPEGSVSTLKIQRTQQEDSAVYLCASSVGTGGSGYTQHFGDGTRLSIL.

The chain links TRBV7-9 to TRBJ2-7; D is unclear. CDR1 and CDR2 (germline): SEHNR, FQNEAQ (reference sequence). The CDR3 loop spans 14 amino acids. V was shortened by 7 bases and J by 5 bases, with 18 bases between the two germline ends. The chain's CDR3 is CASNRAAYGHEQYF. For the CDR3, the DNA is TGTGCCAGCAACAGAGCCGCATATGGCCACGAGCAGTACTTC.

CDR3 bases: TGTGCCTGTACTACAGGGGAACTCTACGAAAAACTGTTTTTT. Translating it yields CACTTGELYEKLFF. The chain is built from TRBV30 and TRBJ1-4; TRBD1 matches 7 bases. The germline gives CDR1 GTSNPN, CDR2 SVGIG (reference sequence). V shed 6 bases, J shed 8 bases, and the junction held 12 bases outside the gene matches. This CDR3 spans 14 amino acids.

Written as DNA, the CDR3 is TGTGCCAGCCCTGGGGGGGCAACCCATCAGCCCCAGCATTTT. Encoded protein: CASPGGATHQPQHF. The chain couples TRBV25-1 to TRBJ1-5, with D perhaps matching TRBD1 (6 bases). Trimming shortened V by 8 bases and J by 5 bases, and 16 bases separated the two germline ends. CDR1 MGHDK and CDR2 SYGVNS come from the germline V gene. The CDR3 contains 14 residues.

At least ten counts were recorded for this clonotype. The chain has TRBV5-5 and TRBJ1-4, with 7 positions matching TRBD1. The CDR3 loop spans 14 amino acids. The germline V gene has CDR1 SGHKS and CDR2 YYEKEE (reference sequence). After removal of 4 bases from V and 6 bases from J, the junction contained 6 bases not matched to a gene. CDR3 residues: CASSPGQAYEKLFF. Written as DNA, the CDR3 is TGTGCCAGCAGCCCTGGACAGGCTTATGAAAAACTGTTTTTT.

The chain employs TRBV9 and TRBJ2-1, with D tentatively TRBD1 (6 bases). This CDR3 is 18 amino acids long. Trimming stripped 3 bases from V and 5 bases from J, with 24 bases between. Germline assignment: CDR1 SGDLS and CDR2 YYNGEE. CDR3 in DNA: TGTGCCAGCAGCGGCGGACAGAGGAATGAACCCCTCCACAATGAGCAGTTCTTC. It encodes CASSGGQRNEPLHNEQFF.

The chain uses TRBV5-6 and TRBJ2-3; 10 nucleotides align to TRBD2. CDR3 size: 15 residues. J was trimmed by 7 bases and V by 0 bases; bases with no gene match: 5. Germline CDR1 SGHDT, CDR2 YYEEEE. The CDR3 DNA follows: TGTGCCAGCAGCTTGGAACTAGCGGGACGAAATACGCAGTATTTT. It encodes CASSLELAGRNTQYF.

V is TRBV12-3 or TRBV12-4 and J is TRBJ2-7, with 7 bases lining up with TRBD1. V shed 6 bases, J shed 0 bases, and the junction held 11 bases outside the gene matches. This CDR3 comprises 16 residues. DNA of the CDR3: TGTGCCAGCAGGCCGGGGACAGCCAGATACTCCTACGAGCAGTACTTC. The encoded protein is CASRPGTARYSYEQYF.

This clonotype was seen more than once but under ten times. The chain is built from TRBV7-9 and TRBJ2-5; possible D gene TRBD1, 6 bases. The CDR3 runs to 12 residues. CDR1 and CDR2 from the germline V gene are SEHNR and FQNEAQ (reference sequence). Trimming removed 5 bases from V and 7 bases from J, with 11 bases in between. In DNA, the CDR3 is TGTGCCAGCAGCCACGACAGGTCGACCCAGTACTTC. Translated: CASSHDRSTQYF.

Details on this clonotype: At one boundary the junction diverges from the germline segment, which might be a read error. V and J are TRBV7-7 and TRBJ1-6, with a weak D call TRBD1 (5 bases). This CDR3 comprises 15 residues. The germline V gene has CDR1 SSHAT and CDR2 FNYEAQ (reference sequence). DNA of the CDR3: TGTGCTAGCAGCTTAGCTGACCGGGGAGCGGGGCACTTCCACTTT. Translation: CASSLADRGAGHFHF.